These 15 T cell receptor beta chains share one sample of origin, sequenced in a study of response to subunit inactivated influenza vaccine. TCRdb analysed the RT-PCR reads with MiXCR anew, one entry per CDR3 protein. The table has around 250,000 distinct CDR3 sequences, more than 10% seen once. The sequenced sample was non-naive T cells sorted from PBMCs, obtained 14 days before vaccination. Receptors were obtained from a man aged 45-60 years who received an inactivated influenza vaccine.

The genes are TRBV5-1 and TRBJ2-5; possibly TRBD2 for D (6 bases). The germline V gene has CDR1 SGHRS and CDR2 YFSETQ. The CDR3 loop spans 16 amino acids. Deletions cut 4 bases from V and 4 bases from J, with 20 bases between. CDR3 sequence: CASSGGTAERTETQYF. Written as DNA, the CDR3 is TGCGCCAGCAGCGGGGGGACCGCCGAGCGGACAGAGACCCAGTACTTC. Together with reference TRBV5-1 and TRBJ2-5, the CDR3 gives the full variable domain: KAGVTQTPRYLIKTRGQQVTLSCSPISGHRSVSWYQQTPGQGLQFLFEYFSETQRNKGNFPGRFSGRQFSNSRSEMNVSTLELGDSALYLCASSGGTAERTETQYFGPGTRLLVL.

This clonotype was observed a handful of times. The chain joins TRBV7-9 to TRBJ2-1, with TRBD2 as a possible D gene (5 bases). This CDR3 is 17 amino acids long. The germline gives CDR1 SEHNR, CDR2 FQNEAQ (reference sequence). Trimming stripped 3 bases from V and 7 bases from J, with 22 bases between. The CDR3 loop is CASSLGLEATQWNEQFF. CDR3 DNA: TGTGCCAGCAGCTTGGGGTTGGAGGCAACTCAGTGGAATGAGCAGTTCTTC.

The sample holds a few counts of this clonotype. V gene TRBV29-1 combines with J gene TRBJ2-3; no firm D call. Germline V CDR1 and CDR2: SQVTM, ANQGSEA. The CDR3 has 12 residues. V shed 4 bases and J shed 5 bases, with 10 bases lying between them. The DNA of the CDR3 is TGCAGCGTTGGTCGGATCGGAGATACGCAGTATTTT. Its protein product is CSVGRIGDTQYF.

V is TRBV20-1 and J is TRBJ2-5; TRBD2 matches at 13 bases. The CDR3 has 15 residues. Germline V gives CDR1 DFQATT, CDR2 SNEGSKA (reference sequence). V trimming: 6 bases; J trimming: 6 bases; junction bases outside the gene matches: 10. CDR3 region: CSAYRTSGSLKTQYF. In DNA, the CDR3 is TGCAGTGCCTACAGGACTAGCGGGAGTTTGAAGACCCAGTACTTC.

This clonotype appeared a few times. The rearrangement links TRBV10-3 to TRBJ2-1, with TRBD2 matching over 13 bases. Trimming removed 0 bases from V and 9 bases from J; junction bases left unmatched: 2. This CDR3 has 15 amino acids. The germline V gene encodes CDR1 ENHRY and CDR2 SYGVKD. CDR3 sequence reads: CAISESTSGRGEQFF. The CDR3 DNA sequence: TGTGCCATCAGTGAGTCTACTAGCGGGAGGGGTGAGCAGTTCTTC.

The gene calls are TRBV19 and TRBJ2-1; 12 bases fit TRBD1. The J segment lost 6 bases and the V segment lost 5 bases, leaving 5 bases of the junction unmatched. The CDR3 spans 15 residues. Germline V gives CDR1 LNHDA, CDR2 SQIVND (reference sequence). The CDR3 region is CASSVWGQGANEQFF. The CDR3 coding sequence is TGTGCCAGTAGTGTCTGGGGACAGGGGGCCAATGAGCAGTTCTTC.

V gene TRBV20-1 combines with J gene TRBJ2-3; TRBD2 matches 12 bases. Germline CDR1 and CDR2: DFQATT and SNEGSKA (reference sequence). This CDR3 has 17 amino acids. Germline trimming cut 3 bases from V and 2 bases from J; bases unmatched to any gene: 9. Here the CDR3 reads CSASPLAGGGFTDTQYF. CDR3 DNA sequence: TGCAGTGCTAGTCCCCTAGCGGGAGGGGGATTCACAGATACGCAGTATTTT.

This clonotype was detected many times. This chain uses TRBV20-1 with TRBJ2-7, with D uncertain. This CDR3 is 15 amino acids long. Per the germline V gene, CDR1 is DFQATT and CDR2 is SNEGSKA (reference sequence). V was pared by 0 bases and J by 0 bases, with 12 bases between. The DNA of the CDR3 is TGCAGTGCTAGAGATGTGAGCAGGAACTCCTACGAGCAGTACTTC. Translation gives CSARDVSRNSYEQYF.

By proportion, this clonotype is medium-sized. The chain links TRBV20-1 to TRBJ2-5, with D possibly being TRBD2 (6 bases). Trimming took off 6 bases at V and 5 bases at J, with 16 bases between the two ends. Germline V gives CDR1 DFQATT, CDR2 SNEGSKA (reference sequence). The CDR3 consists of 13 residues. The CDR3 nucleotides are TGCAGTGCGATCCGGGGGTTAGCGGAGACCCAGTACTTC. It encodes CSAIRGLAETQYF.

This clonotype was counted only a few times. The J gene is TRBJ1-2, the V gene TRBV10-3; D perhaps matches TRBD1 (5 bases). Germline CDR1 and CDR2: ENHRY and SYGVKD. V shed 4 bases and J shed 4 bases, with 10 bases lying between them. The CDR3 is 13 residues long. The CDR3 DNA reads TGTGCCATCAGTGCGGGGCGCGCCTATGGCTACACCTTC. This translates into CAISAGRAYGYTF.

J is TRBJ2-1 and V is TRBV6-2 or TRBV6-3; 12 bases match TRBD2. Germline V CDR1 and CDR2: MNHEY, SVGEGT. The CDR3 extends over 15 amino acids. The ends lost 7 bases at V and 8 bases at J; junction bases unmatched: 9. The CDR3 loop reads CASTLLAGGVDEQFF. Written as DNA, the CDR3 is TGTGCCAGCACCCTACTAGCGGGAGGAGTCGATGAGCAGTTCTTC.

The chain couples TRBV6-5 to TRBJ1-2; D is possibly TRBD1 (6 bases). In germline, CDR1 is MNHEY, CDR2 SVGAGI. V was shortened by 2 bases and J by 4 bases, with 11 bases between the two germline ends. The CDR3 totals 14 residues. CDR3 bases: TGTGCCAGCAGTTACGACAGGTTTTTCTATGGCTACACCTTC. As protein: CASSYDRFFYGYTF.

The chain has TRBV3-1 and TRBJ2-7, with D uncertain. V lost 0 bases, J lost 4 bases, and 13 bases lay in between. The CDR3 sequence is 15 residues long. The germline V gene encodes CDR1 LGHDT and CDR2 YNNKEL (reference sequence). CDR3 protein: CASSQDPLTKYEQYF. The CDR3 coding sequence is TGTGCCAGCAGCCAAGATCCACTAACGAAATACGAGCAGTACTTC.

In its sample, this clonotype was seen many times. This chain uses TRBV12-3 or TRBV12-4 with TRBJ1-1, with 7 bases aligning to TRBD1. J lost 10 bases, V lost 3 bases, and 2 bases had no gene match. There are 11 residues in the CDR3. CDR3 nucleotides: TGTGCCAGCAGTTTCGGACAGGTAGCTTTCTTT. It specifies CASSFGQVAFF.

This clonotype was recorded at least ten times. The chain is built from TRBV7-6 and TRBJ2-1, with D perhaps TRBD2 (5 bases). CDR1 and CDR2 (germline): SGHVS, FNYEAQ. The CDR3 consists of 15 residues. The V end lost 1 base, the J end lost 3 bases, and 10 bases lay between the germline ends. The CDR3 nucleotides are TGTGCCAGCAGCTTAGGAACTAGTAACTACAATGAGCAGTTCTTC. Translation: CASSLGTSNYNEQFF.